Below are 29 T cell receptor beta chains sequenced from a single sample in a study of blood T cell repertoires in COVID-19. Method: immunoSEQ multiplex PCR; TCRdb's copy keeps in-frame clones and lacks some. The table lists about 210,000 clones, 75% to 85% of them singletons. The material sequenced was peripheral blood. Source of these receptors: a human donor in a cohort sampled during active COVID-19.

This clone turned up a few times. The CDR3 here is CASSLGTPGTGELFF. The CDR3 nucleotides read TGCGCCAGCAGCTTGGGGACTCCGGGGACCGGGGAGCTGTTTTTT. This chain joins TRBV5-1 and TRBJ2-2, with D possibly being TRBD2 (5 bases). CDR3 length: 15 amino acids. With 0 bases removed from V and 5 bases from J, the gap between germline ends came to 11 bases. Per the germline V gene, CDR1 is SGHRS and CDR2 is YFSETQ.

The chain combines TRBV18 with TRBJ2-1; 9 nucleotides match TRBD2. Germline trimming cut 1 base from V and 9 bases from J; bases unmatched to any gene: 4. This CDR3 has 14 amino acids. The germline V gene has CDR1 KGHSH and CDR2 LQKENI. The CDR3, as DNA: TGTGCCAGCTCACCACGGGCGGGAGGGGGTGAGCAGTTCTTC. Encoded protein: CASSPRAGGGEQFF.

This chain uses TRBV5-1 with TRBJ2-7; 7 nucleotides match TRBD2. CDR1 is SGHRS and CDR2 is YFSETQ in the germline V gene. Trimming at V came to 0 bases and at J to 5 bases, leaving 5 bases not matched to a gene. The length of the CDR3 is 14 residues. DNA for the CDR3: TGCGCCAGCAGCTTGGTGGCGGGAGTCAACGAGCAGTACTTC. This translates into CASSLVAGVNEQYF.

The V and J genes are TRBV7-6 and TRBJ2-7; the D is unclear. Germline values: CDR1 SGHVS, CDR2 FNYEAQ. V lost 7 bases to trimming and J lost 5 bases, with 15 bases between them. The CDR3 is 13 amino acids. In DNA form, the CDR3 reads TGTGCCAGCACCCTAAGTGCCCAACACGAGCAGTACTTC. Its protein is CASTLSAQHEQYF.

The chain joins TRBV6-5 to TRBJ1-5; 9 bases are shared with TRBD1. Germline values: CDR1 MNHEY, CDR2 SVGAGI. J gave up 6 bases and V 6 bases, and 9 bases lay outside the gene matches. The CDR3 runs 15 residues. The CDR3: CASSDLTGGGQPQHF. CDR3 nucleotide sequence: TGTGCCAGCAGCGATCTCACAGGGGGCGGTCAGCCCCAGCATTTT.

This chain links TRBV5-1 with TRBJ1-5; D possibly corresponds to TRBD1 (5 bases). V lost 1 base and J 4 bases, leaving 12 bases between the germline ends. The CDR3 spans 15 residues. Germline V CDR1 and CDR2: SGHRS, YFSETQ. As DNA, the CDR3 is TGCGCCAGCAGCTTGCTGGCAGGGAGGAATCAGCCCCAGCATTTT. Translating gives CASSLLAGRNQPQHF.

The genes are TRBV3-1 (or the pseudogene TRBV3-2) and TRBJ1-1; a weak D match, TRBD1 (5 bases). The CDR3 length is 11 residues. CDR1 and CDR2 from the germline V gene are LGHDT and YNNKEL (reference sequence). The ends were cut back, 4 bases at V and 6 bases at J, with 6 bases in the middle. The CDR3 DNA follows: TGTGCCAGCAGCCTAGGGGCTGAAGCTTTCTTT. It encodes CASSLGAEAFF.

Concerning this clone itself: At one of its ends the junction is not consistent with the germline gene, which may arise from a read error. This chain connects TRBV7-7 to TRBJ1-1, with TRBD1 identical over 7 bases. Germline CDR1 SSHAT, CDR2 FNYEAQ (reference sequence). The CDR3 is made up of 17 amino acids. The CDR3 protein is CASRPDRMTTWNTEAFF. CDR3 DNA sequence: TGTGCTAGCAGGCCGGACAGGATGACTACCTGGAACACTGAAGCTTTCTTT.

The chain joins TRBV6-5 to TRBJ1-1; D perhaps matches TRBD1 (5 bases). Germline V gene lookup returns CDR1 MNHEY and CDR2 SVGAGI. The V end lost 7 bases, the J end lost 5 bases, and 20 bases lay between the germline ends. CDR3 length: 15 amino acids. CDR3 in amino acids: CASMSQGSVNTEAFF. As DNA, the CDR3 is TGTGCCAGCATGTCCCAGGGAAGTGTAAATACTGAAGCTTTCTTT.

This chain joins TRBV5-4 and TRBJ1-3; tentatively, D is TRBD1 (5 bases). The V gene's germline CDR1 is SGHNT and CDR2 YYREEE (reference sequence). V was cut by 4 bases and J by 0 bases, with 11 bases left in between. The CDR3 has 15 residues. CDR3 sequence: CASSGTGVSGNTIYF. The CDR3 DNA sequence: TGTGCCAGCAGCGGAACAGGCGTCTCTGGAAACACCATATATTTT.

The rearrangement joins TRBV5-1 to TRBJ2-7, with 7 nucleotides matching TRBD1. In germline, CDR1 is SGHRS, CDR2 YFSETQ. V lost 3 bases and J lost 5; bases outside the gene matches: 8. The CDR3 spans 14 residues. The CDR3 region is CASSYPGTEHEQYF. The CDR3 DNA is TGCGCCAGCAGCTACCCCGGGACAGAGCACGAGCAGTACTTC.

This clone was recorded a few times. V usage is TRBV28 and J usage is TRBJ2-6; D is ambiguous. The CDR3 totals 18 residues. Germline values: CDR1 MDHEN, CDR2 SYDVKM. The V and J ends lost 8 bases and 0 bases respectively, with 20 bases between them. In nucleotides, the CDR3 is TGTGCCAGCGTATCTGGGCGAACTCGCCGCTCTGGGGCCAACGTCCTGACTTTC. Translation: CASVSGRTRRSGANVLTF.

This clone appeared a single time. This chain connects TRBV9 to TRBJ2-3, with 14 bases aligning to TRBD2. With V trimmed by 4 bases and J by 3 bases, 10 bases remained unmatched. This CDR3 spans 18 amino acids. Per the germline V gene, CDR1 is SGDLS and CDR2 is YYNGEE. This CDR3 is CASSNTRLAGGRTDTQYF. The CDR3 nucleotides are TGTGCCAGCAGCAACACCCGACTAGCGGGAGGGAGGACAGATACGCAGTATTTT.

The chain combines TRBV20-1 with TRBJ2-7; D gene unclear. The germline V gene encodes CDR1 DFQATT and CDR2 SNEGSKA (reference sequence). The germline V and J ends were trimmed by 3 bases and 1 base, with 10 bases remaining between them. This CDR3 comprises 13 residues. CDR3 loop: CSASDPSSYEQYF. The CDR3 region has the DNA TGCAGTGCTAGTGACCCTAGTTCCTACGAGCAGTACTTC.

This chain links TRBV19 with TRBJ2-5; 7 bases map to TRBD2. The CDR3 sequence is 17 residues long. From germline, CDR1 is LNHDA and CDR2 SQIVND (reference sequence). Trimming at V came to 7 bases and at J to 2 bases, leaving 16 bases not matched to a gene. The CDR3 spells CASTPGGGRVGQETQYF. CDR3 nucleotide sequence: TGTGCCAGTACCCCCGGTGGTGGGAGGGTTGGACAAGAGACCCAGTACTTC. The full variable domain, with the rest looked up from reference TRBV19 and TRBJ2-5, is DGGITQSPKYLFRKEGQNVTLSCEQNLNHDAMYWYRQDPGQGLRLIYYSQIVNDFQKGDIAEGYSVSREKKESFPLTVTSAQKNPTAFYLCASTPGGGRVGQETQYFGPGTRLLVL.

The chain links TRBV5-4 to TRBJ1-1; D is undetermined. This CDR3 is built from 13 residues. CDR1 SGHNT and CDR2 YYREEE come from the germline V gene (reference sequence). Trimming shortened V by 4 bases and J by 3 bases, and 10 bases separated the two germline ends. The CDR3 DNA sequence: TGTGCCAGCAGCCGCCCGGTGGACACTGAAGCTTTCTTT. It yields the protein CASSRPVDTEAFF.

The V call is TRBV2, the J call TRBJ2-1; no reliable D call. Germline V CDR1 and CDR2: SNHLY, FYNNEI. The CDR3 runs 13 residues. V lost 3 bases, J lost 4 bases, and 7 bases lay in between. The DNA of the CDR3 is TGTGCCAGCAGTGATTTGAGGTACAATGAGCAGTTCTTC. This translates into CASSDLRYNEQFF.

CDR3 region: CASSPETAPNQPQHF. The CDR3 bases are TGTGCCAGCTCACCGGAGACAGCACCTAATCAGCCCCAGCATTTT. The chain uses TRBV18 and TRBJ1-5, with D maybe TRBD1 (5 bases). The V gene lost 3 bases and the J gene lost 4 bases, with 13 bases spanning the gap. Germline CDR1 and CDR2: KGHSH and LQKENI. The CDR3 is made up of 15 amino acids.

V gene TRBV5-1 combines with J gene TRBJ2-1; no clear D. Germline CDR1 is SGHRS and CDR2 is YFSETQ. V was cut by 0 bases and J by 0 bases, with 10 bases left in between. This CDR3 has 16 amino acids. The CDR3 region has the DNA TGCGCCAGCAGCTTGGGCCAGATCAGCTCCTACAATGAGCAGTTCTTC. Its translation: CASSLGQISSYNEQFF.

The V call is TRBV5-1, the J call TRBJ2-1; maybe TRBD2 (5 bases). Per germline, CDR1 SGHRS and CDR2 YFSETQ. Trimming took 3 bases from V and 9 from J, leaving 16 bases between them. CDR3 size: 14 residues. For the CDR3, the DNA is TGCGCCAGCAGCTGGTCCTTAAGAGGAGGTGAGCAGTTCTTC. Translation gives CASSWSLRGGEQFF.

CDR3 loop: CASSTGTVPYEQYF. The CDR3 nucleotides are TGCGCCAGCAGCACCGGGACAGTGCCCTACGAGCAGTACTTC. This chain connects TRBV5-1 to TRBJ2-7; 7 nucleotides line up with TRBD1. Germline V gene sequence: CDR1 SGHRS, CDR2 YFSETQ. After removal of 4 bases from V and 2 bases from J, the junction contained 6 bases not matched to a gene. The CDR3 loop spans 14 amino acids.

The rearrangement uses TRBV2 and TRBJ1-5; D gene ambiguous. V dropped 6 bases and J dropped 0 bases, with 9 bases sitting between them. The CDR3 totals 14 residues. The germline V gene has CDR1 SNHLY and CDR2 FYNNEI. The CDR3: CASRATVSNQPQHF. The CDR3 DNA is TGTGCCAGCAGAGCCACAGTTAGCAATCAGCCCCAGCATTTT.

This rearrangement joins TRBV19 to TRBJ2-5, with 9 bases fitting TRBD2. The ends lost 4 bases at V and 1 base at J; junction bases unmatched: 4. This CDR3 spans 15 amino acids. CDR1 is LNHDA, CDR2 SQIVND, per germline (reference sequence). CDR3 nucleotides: TGTGCCAGTAGTAGCGGGGGGGCGGTCCAAGAGACCCAGTACTTC. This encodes CASSSGGAVQETQYF.

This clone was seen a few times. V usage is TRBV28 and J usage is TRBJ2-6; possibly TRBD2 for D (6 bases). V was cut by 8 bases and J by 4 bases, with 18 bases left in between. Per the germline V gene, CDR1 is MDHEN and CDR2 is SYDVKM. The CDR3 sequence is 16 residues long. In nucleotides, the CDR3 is TGTGCCAGCGGGGGGACTTCCGTCTCCGGGGCCAACGTCCTGACTTTC. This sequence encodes CASGGTSVSGANVLTF.

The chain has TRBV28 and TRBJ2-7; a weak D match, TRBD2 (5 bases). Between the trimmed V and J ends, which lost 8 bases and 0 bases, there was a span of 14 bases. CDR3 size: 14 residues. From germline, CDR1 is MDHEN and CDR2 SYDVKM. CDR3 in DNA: TGTGCCAGCTCCGGGGTCCTAGCCTCCTACGAGCAGTACTTC. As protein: CASSGVLASYEQYF.

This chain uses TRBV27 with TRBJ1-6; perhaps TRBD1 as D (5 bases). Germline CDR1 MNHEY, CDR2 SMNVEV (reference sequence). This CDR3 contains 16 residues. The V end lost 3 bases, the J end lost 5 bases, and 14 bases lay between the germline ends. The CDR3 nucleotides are TGTGCCAGCAGTTTCCTCGACAGCGTTAATAATTCACCCCTCCACTTT. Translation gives CASSFLDSVNNSPLHF.

In DNA form, the CDR3 reads TGTGCCAGCAGCTACGCGGGCAGCCTATATGGCTACACCTTC. Its protein product is CASSYAGSLYGYTF. The chain has TRBV28 and TRBJ1-2; D is unresolved. The ends were cut back, 6 bases at V and 5 bases at J, with 16 bases in the middle. CDR1 and CDR2 (germline): MDHEN, SYDVKM. The CDR3 spans 14 residues.

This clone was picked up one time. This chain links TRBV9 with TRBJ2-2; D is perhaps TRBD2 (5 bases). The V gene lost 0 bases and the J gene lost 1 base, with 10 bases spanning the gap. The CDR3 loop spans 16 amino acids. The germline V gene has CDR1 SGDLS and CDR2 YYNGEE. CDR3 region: CASSVGGLQNTGELFF. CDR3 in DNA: TGTGCCAGCAGCGTAGGAGGGCTCCAGAACACCGGGGAGCTGTTTTTT.

CDR3 coding DNA: TGTGCCAGCAGTGAAATATGGGGGCTACAGAACACTGAAGCTTTCTTT. Residues: CASSEIWGLQNTEAFF. The rearrangement links TRBV6-1 to TRBJ1-1; D is possibly TRBD1 (6 bases). Trimming took 2 bases from V and 1 from J, leaving 14 bases between them. Germline V CDR1 and CDR2: MNHNS, SASEGT. The CDR3 is 16 amino acids.